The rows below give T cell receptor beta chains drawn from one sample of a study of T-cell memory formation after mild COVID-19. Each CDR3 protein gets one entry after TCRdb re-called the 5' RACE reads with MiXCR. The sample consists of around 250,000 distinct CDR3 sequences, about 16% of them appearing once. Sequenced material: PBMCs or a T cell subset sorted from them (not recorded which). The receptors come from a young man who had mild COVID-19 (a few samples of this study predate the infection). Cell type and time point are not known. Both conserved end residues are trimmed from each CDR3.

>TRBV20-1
SARGGTGGLGSHQPQH
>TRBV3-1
ASSQLQETQY
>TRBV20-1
SAEVPGETEAF
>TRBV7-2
ASSFSGGPNEQF
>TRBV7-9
ASTKPRGNGYEQY
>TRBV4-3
ASSQDSGQGYEQY
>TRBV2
ASSSLVSYNEQF
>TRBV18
ASSLRTGEGYT
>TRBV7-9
ASSPWNRGKETQY
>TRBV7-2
ASSQGTSGSYEQY